This T cell receptor (beta chain) was profiled in a study of post-analysis software for immune sequencing data. cDNA libraries of TCR beta carried unique molecular identifiers. MiXCR, run by TCRdb on the PCR reads, gives a single entry per CDR3 protein. The sample has about 810,000 distinct CDR3 sequences; about 53% are singletons. V was cut by 0 bases and J by 2 bases, with 15 bases left in between. The CDR3 has 17 amino acids. The V gene's germline CDR1 is SGHDN and CDR2 FVKESK. As for this clonotype: Its specificity is unknown.

Regarding the study as a whole: There were a handful of TRBV segments more frequent in patients than controls, and TRBV5-6, TRBV5-1 and TRBV20-1 were among them.

This sequence joins TRBV14 and TRBJ2-3, with D tentatively TRBD2 (5 bases). What was sequenced was blood. The clonotype comes from a girl aged 5-17 years with multiple sclerosis. CDR3 DNA: TGTGCCAGCAGCCAAGATTCGGTAGGACTCCTCACAGATACGCAGTATTTT. Its translation is CASSQDSVGLLTDTQYF.